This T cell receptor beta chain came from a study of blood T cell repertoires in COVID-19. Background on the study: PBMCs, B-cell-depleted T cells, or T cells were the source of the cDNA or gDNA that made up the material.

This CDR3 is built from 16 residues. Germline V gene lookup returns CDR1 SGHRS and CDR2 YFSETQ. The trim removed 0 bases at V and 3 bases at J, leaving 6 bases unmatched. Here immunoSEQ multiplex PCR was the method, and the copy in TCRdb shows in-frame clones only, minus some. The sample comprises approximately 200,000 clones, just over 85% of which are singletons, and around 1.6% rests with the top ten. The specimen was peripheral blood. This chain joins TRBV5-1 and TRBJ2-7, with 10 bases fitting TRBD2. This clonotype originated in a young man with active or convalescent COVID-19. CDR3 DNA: TGCGCCAGCAGCTTGGATTTCAGCGGGAGGGACTACGAGCAGTACTTC. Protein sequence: CASSLDFSGRDYEQYF.